The clone carrying this T cell receptor (beta chain) was counted many times. Its antigen is unidentified. MiXCR was run by TCRdb on the 5' RACE reads, yielding one entry per CDR3 protein. Here the sample spans approximately 94,000 distinct CDR3 sequences, around 4.8% being singletons. V lost 3 bases, J lost 0 bases, and 5 bases lay in between. The CDR3 spans 13 residues. Looked up from germline, CDR1 is LGHDT and CDR2 is YNNKEL (reference sequence). This sample was taken from a study of spatial heterogeneity in lung cancer. Time point reported: sample taken at primary tumor resection. Study-level results: Higher tumor mutation counts went along with higher counts of expanded intratumoral alpha and beta TCRs.

The J gene is TRBJ2-5, the V gene TRBV3-1, with D unresolved. The source was lung tumor tissue, collected at surgery. The receptor was isolated from a male donor with early-stage non-small cell lung cancer. CDR3 sequence (DNA): TGTGCCAGCAGCCAGGAAAACCAAGAGACCCAGTACTTC. Residues: CASSQENQETQYF.